This T cell receptor (beta chain) was recorded in a study of shared clonotypes between healthy human individuals. Using immunoSEQ multiplex PCR, the repertoire was profiled, and TCRdb retains in-frame clones only, with some absent. The sample holds about 2.4 million clones, over 85% seen once. The J segment lost 4 bases and the V segment lost 4 bases, leaving 2 bases of the junction unmatched. Germline-derived CDR1 and CDR2 are MDHEN and SYDVKM. The CDR3 loop spans 14 amino acids. The receptor comes from a young man in good health. Sequencing used naive CD4+ T cells sorted from blood. The subset is: CD45RA+ positively selected. The V and J genes are TRBV28 and TRBJ2-4; 9 bases line up with TRBD1. The CDR3 DNA sequence: TGTGCCAGCAGTTCGACAGGGGGTAAAAACATTCAGTACTTC. This translates into CASSSTGGKNIQYF.